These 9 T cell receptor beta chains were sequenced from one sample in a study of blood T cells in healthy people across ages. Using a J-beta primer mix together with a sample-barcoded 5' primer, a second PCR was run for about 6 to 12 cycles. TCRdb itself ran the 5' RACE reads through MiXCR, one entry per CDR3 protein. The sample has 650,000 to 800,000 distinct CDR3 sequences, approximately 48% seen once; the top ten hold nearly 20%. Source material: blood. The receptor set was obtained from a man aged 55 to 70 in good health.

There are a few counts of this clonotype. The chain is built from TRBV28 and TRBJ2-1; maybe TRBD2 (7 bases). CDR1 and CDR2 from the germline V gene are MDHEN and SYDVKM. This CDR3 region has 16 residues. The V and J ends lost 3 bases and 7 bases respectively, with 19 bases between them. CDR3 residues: CASSLGGTPLGNEQFF. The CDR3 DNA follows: TGTGCCAGCAGTTTGGGGGGGACACCCTTGGGGAATGAGCAGTTCTTC. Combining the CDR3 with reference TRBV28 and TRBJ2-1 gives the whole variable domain DVKVTQSSRYLVKRTGEKVFLECVQDMDHENMFWYRQDPGLGLRLIYFSYDVKMKEKGDIPEGYSVSREKKERFSLILESASTNQTSMYLCASSLGGTPLGNEQFFGPGTRLTVL.

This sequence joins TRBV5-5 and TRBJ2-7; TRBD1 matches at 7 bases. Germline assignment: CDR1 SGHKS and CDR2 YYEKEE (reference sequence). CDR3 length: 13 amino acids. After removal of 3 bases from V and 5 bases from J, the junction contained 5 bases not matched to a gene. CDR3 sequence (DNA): TGTGCCAGCAGCTCGGGGACAGCCAACGAGCAGTACTTC. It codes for CASSSGTANEQYF.

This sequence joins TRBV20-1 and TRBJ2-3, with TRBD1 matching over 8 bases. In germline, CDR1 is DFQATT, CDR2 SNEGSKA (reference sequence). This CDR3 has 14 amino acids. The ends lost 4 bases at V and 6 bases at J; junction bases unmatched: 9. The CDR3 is CSATGQGTTDTQYF. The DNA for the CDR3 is TGCAGTGCTACCGGACAGGGAACCACCGATACGCAGTATTTT.

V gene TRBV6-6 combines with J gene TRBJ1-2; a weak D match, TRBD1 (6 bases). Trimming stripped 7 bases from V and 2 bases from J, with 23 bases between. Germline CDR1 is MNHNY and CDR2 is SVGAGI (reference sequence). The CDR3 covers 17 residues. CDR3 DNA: TGTGCCAGCACCGAAAGGGGGGGGCTTGGATTAAACTATGGCTACACCTTC. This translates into CASTERGGLGLNYGYTF.

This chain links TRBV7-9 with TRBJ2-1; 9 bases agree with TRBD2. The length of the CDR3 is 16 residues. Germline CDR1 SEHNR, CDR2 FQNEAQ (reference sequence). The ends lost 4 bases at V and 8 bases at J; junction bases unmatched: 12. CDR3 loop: CASSYGTSFFYDEQFF. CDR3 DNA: TGTGCCAGCAGCTACGGGACTAGCTTTTTCTATGATGAGCAGTTCTTC.

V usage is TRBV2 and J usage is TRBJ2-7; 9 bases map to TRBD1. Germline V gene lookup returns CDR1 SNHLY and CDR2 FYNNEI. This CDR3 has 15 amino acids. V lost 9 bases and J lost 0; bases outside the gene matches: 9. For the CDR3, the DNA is TGTGCCAGTAAGGAGGGGACAGGGAGCTCCTACGAGCAGTACTTC. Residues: CASKEGTGSSYEQYF.

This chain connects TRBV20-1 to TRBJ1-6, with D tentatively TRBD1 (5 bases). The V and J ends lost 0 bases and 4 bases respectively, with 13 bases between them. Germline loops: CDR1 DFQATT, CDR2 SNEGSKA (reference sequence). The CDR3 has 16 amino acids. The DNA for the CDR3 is TGCAGTGCTAGAGATGGGGCGCGCCTTTATAATTCACCCCTCCACTTT. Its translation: CSARDGARLYNSPLHF.

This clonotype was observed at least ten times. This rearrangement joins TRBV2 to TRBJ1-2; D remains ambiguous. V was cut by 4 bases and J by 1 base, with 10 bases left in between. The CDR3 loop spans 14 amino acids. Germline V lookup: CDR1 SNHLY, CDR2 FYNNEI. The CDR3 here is CASSGPAINYGYTF. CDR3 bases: TGTGCCAGCAGTGGGCCAGCGATTAACTATGGCTACACCTTC. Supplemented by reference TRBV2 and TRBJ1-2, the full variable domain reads EPEVTQTPSHQVTQMGQEVILRCVPISNHLYFYWYRQILGQKVEFLVSFYNNEISEKSEIFDDQFSVERPDGSNFTLKIRSTKLEDSAMYFCASSGPAINYGYTFGSGTRLTVV.

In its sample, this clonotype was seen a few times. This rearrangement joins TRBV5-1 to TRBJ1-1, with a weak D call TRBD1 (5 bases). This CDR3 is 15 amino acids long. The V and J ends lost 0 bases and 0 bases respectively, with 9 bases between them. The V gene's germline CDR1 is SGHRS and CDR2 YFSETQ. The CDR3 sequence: CASSLGDEVNTEAFF. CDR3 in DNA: TGCGCCAGCAGCTTGGGGGACGAAGTGAACACTGAAGCTTTCTTT.